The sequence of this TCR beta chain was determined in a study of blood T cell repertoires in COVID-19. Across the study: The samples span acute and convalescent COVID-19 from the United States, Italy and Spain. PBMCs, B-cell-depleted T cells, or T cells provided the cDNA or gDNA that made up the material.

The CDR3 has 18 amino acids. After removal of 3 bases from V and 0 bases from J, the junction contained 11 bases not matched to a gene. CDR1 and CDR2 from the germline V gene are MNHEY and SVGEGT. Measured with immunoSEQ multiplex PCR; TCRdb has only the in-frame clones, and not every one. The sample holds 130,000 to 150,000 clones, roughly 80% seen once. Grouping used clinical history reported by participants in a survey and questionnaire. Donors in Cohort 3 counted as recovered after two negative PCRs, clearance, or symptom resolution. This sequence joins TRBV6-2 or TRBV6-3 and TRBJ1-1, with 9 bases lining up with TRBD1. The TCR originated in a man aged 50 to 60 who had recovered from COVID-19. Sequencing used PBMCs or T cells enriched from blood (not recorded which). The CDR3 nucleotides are TGTGCCAGCAGTTATTCCCCGGGACAGGGCCCCATGAACACTGAAGCTTTCTTT. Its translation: CASSYSPGQGPMNTEAFF.